These T cell receptor beta chains were read from a single sample in a study of T cell repertoires in cytomegalovirus infection. Via MiXCR, TCRdb re-called the reads, giving one row per CDR3 protein. The sample yields about 740,000 distinct CDR3 sequences, about 40% seen once. The sequenced sample was PBMCs. These receptors all come from a human donor in good health (CMV status not recorded). Some clones in this sample may be carry-over from other donors' samples. CDR3s include the opening cysteine and the closing phenylalanine or tryptophan. The D gene is left open where the match is weak. Size values are once, few and many counts, or a class for expanded clones, and some rows have none.

>few|TRBJ1-1|-|TRBV28|12
CASSGTDTEAFF
TGTGCCAGCAGTGGAACCGACACTGAAGCTTTCTTT
>few|TRBJ2-2|-|TRBV2|15
CASGGRFANTGELFF
TGTGCCAGTGGTGGACGGTTCGCGAACACCGGGGAGCTGTTTTTT
>-|TRBJ2-1|TRBD1|TRBV19|15
CASSGPGTGFYEQFF
TGTGCCAGTAGTGGACCCGGGACAGGGTTTTATGAGCAGTTCTTC
>once|TRBJ2-1|TRBD2|TRBV2|17
CASSRPLAGGPVNEQFF
TGTGCCAGCAGTCGGCCCCTAGCGGGAGGGCCTGTAAATGAGCAGTTCTTC
>-|TRBJ1-4|-|TRBV7-9|14
CASSWTAINEKLFF
TGTGCCAGCAGCTGGACCGCGATCAATGAAAAACTGTTTTTT
>-|TRBJ2-7|TRBD2|TRBV10-2|14
CASSLSGLAFEQYF
TGCGCCAGCAGCCTTAGCGGGCTGGCCTTCGAGCAGTACTTC
>-|TRBJ1-5|-|TRBV19|15
CASSIARGGVQPQHF
TGTGCCAGTAGTATAGCCCGGGGAGGGGTTCAGCCCCAGCATTTT
>-|TRBJ2-2|TRBD2|TRBV2|16
CASTRLAGVNTGELFF
TGTGCCAGCACACGTTTAGCGGGAGTTAACACCGGGGAGCTGTTTTTT
>-|TRBJ1-1|TRBD1|TRBV12-3/TRBV12-4|16
CASSSRGTGKNTEAFF
TGTGCCAGCAGTTCACGGGGGACAGGAAAAAACACTGAAGCTTTCTTT
>-|TRBJ2-3|-|TRBV20-1|15
CSARDSGLRTDTQYF
TGCAGTGCTAGAGATTCGGGACTCCGCACAGATACGCAGTATTTT
>few|TRBJ1-1|TRBD1|TRBV12-3/TRBV12-4|18
CASSDGTGGLVLNTEAFF
TGTGCCAGCAGCGATGGGACAGGGGGCCTCGTCTTGAACACTGAAGCTTTCTTT
>few|TRBJ1-3|-|TRBV5-1|16
CASSWGGQPPGNTIYF
TGCGCCAGCAGCTGGGGAGGACAGCCGCCTGGAAACACCATATATTTT
>few|TRBJ1-4|-|TRBV20-1|14
CSASSGATNEKLFF
TGCAGTGCTAGCTCAGGGGCAACTAATGAAAAACTGTTTTTT
>-|TRBJ1-4|-|TRBV27|14
CASSLWGEGEKLFF
TGTGCCAGCAGTTTATGGGGGGAGGGCGAAAAACTGTTTTTT
>-|TRBJ2-1|TRBD1|TRBV9|15
CASSVVGQIPVEQFF
TGTGCCAGCAGCGTAGTGGGACAGATTCCTGTTGAGCAGTTCTTC
>few|TRBJ1-2|-|TRBV2|13
CASRGPEGYGYTF
TGTGCCAGTCGAGGTCCCGAGGGCTATGGCTACACCTTC
>-|TRBJ2-5|TRBD1|TRBV12-3/TRBV12-4|16
CASSLRGQGATKTQYF
TGTGCCAGCAGTTTAAGGGGGCAGGGGGCAACCAAGACCCAGTACTTC
>-|TRBJ1-3|-|TRBV7-2|16
CASTITRDMIGNTIYF
TGTGCCAGCACCATAACCAGGGACATGATTGGAAACACCATATATTTT
>many|TRBJ2-7|TRBD1|TRBV7-8|15
CASSNQGQGVNEQYF
TGTGCCAGCAGCAACCAGGGACAGGGGGTAAATGAGCAGTACTTC
>-|TRBJ1-2|-|TRBV4-1|15
CASSQEMDRYYGYTF
TGCGCCAGCAGCCAAGAAATGGACAGATACTATGGCTACACCTTC
>many|TRBJ1-3|-|TRBV28|15
CASSSEGLGGNTIYF
TGTGCCAGCAGTTCCGAGGGGCTGGGTGGAAACACCATATATTTT
>-|TRBJ1-5|-|TRBV18|16
CASSPGVGGSNQPQHF
TGTGCCAGCTCCCCTGGGGTCGGGGGCTCCAATCAGCCCCAGCATTTT
>-|TRBJ1-2|-|TRBV6-6|16
CASSYLRSTPNYGYTF
TGTGCCAGCAGTTACCTACGAAGTACTCCAAACTATGGCTACACCTTC
>many|TRBJ2-7|-|TRBV12-3/TRBV12-4|13
CASSFATGDEQYF
TGTGCCAGCAGTTTCGCGACAGGAGACGAGCAGTACTTC
>-|TRBJ2-2|-|TRBV7-6|14
CASSLESSSGELFF
TGTGCCAGCAGCTTAGAATCCTCATCGGGGGAGCTGTTTTTT
>few|TRBJ2-3|TRBD2|TRBV6-2/TRBV6-3|16
CASSFELAGGGDTQYF
TGTGCCAGCAGTTTCGAACTAGCGGGGGGCGGAGATACGCAGTATTTT
>-|TRBJ1-3|-|TRBV28|15
CASSLWVNSGNTIYF
TGTGCCAGCAGTTTATGGGTTAACTCTGGAAACACCATATATTTT
>-|TRBJ2-1|-|TRBV2|12
CASRRPYNEQFF
TGTGCCAGCAGGCGACCCTACAATGAGCAGTTCTTC
>few|TRBJ1-3|-|TRBV19|16
CASSIDHGRSGNTIYF
TGTGCCAGTAGTATAGATCACGGACGCTCTGGAAACACCATATATTTT
>-|TRBJ1-5|-|TRBV5-6|14
CASRLEGNQRPQHF
TGTGCCAGCCGCTTGGAGGGGAATCAGCGGCCCCAGCATTTT
>-|TRBJ1-5|TRBD1|TRBV6-6|14
CASTKQGANQPQHF
TGTGCCAGTACCAAGCAGGGGGCCAATCAGCCCCAGCATTTT
>once|TRBJ2-6|TRBD2|TRBV20-1|15
CSARGRGDGANVLTF
TGCAGTGCTAGGGGGAGGGGCGACGGGGCCAACGTCCTGACTTTC
>-|TRBJ1-2|TRBD1|TRBV7-9|15
CASRRTGMDAYGYTF
TGTGCCAGCAGGAGGACAGGGATGGATGCCTATGGCTACACCTTC
>many|TRBJ2-7|TRBD2|TRBV7-2|14
CASSFQRGTYEQYF
TGTGCCAGCAGCTTTCAGCGGGGGACGTACGAGCAGTACTTC
>few|TRBJ2-1|TRBD2|TRBV14|17
CASSQGEASGPYNEQFF
TGTGCCAGCAGCCAAGGGGAGGCTAGCGGACCTTACAATGAGCAGTTCTTC
>few|TRBJ2-7|-|TRBV7-2|15
CASSLEPTPTLEQYF
TGTGCCAGCAGCTTGGAGCCCACACCTACCCTCGAGCAGTACTTC
>-|TRBJ2-1|-|TRBV7-9|14
CASSSTHETDEQFF
TGTGCCAGCAGCTCTACCCACGAAACAGATGAGCAGTTCTTC
>-|TRBJ2-1|-|TRBV27|16
CASSLSRGEVDNEQFF
TGTGCCAGCAGTTTATCGAGAGGGGAAGTTGACAATGAGCAGTTCTTC
>few|TRBJ1-5|TRBD1|TRBV7-8|17
CASSLSARGEGNQPQHF
TGTGCCAGCAGCTTAAGCGCCAGGGGGGAAGGCAATCAGCCCCAGCATTTT
>-|TRBJ2-6|-|TRBV20-1|13
CSAPRTGANVLTF
TGCAGTGCCCCTCGAACTGGGGCCAACGTCCTGACTTTC
>few|TRBJ2-5|-|TRBV6-1|14
CASSETENRETQYF
TGTGCCAGCAGTGAAACGGAGAATAGGGAGACCCAGTACTTC
>-|TRBJ2-4|-|TRBV7-9|16
CASSLRGNEAKNIQYF
TGTGCCAGCAGCCTGAGGGGGAATGAGGCGAAAAACATTCAGTACTTC
>once|TRBJ2-1|-|TRBV6-1|14
CSSSELQVDNEQFF
TGTTCCAGCAGTGAACTACAGGTGGACAATGAGCAGTTCTTC
>-|TRBJ1-3|-|TRBV5-6|16
CASSRPWGLSGNTIYF
TGTGCCAGCAGCCGACCTTGGGGCCTCTCTGGAAACACCATATATTTT
>few|TRBJ2-7|TRBD2|TRBV27|13
CASASGRAYEQYF
TGTGCCAGCGCTAGCGGGAGGGCATACGAGCAGTACTTC
>-|TRBJ1-6|-|TRBV20-1|14
CSARDSGNGSPLHF
TGCAGTGCTAGAGATTCGGGGAATGGGTCACCCCTCCACTTT
>few|TRBJ2-7|-|TRBV7-9|14
CASSLAGTVHEQYF
TGTGCCAGCAGCTTAGCGGGGACTGTCCACGAGCAGTACTTC
>-|TRBJ2-1|-|TRBV28|14
CASSFRGRYNEQFF
TGTGCCAGCAGTTTCAGGGGTCGGTACAATGAGCAGTTCTTC
>few|TRBJ1-2|-|TRBV20-1|12
CSASDRRVGYTF
TGCAGTGCTAGTGACAGGAGGGTTGGCTACACCTTC
>few|TRBJ2-7|TRBD1|TRBV28|15
CASSFGQGVGREQYF
TGTGCCAGCAGTTTCGGGCAGGGGGTGGGAAGGGAGCAGTACTTC
>many|TRBJ2-1|-|TRBV7-6|12
CASSLGNNEQFF
TGTGCCAGCAGCTTAGGGAACAATGAGCAGTTCTTC
>-|TRBJ2-7|TRBD2|TRBV20-1|15
CSAHPPGLAAYEQYF
TGCAGTGCCCACCCCCCGGGACTAGCGGCCTACGAGCAGTACTTC